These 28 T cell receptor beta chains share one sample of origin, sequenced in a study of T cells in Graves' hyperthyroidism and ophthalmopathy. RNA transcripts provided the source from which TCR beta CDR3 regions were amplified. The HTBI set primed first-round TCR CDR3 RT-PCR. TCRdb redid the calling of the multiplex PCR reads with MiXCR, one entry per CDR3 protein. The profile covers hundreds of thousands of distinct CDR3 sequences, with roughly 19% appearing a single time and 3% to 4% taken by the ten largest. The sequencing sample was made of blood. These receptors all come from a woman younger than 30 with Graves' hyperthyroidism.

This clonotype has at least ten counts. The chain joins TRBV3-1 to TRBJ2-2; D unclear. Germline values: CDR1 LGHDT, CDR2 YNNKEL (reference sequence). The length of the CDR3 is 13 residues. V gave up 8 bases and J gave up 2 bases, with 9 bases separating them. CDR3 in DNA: TGTGCCAGCCGCCGCCAAAACACCGGGGAGCTGTTTTTT. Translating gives CASRRQNTGELFF. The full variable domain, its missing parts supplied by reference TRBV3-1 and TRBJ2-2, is DTAVSQTPKYLVTQMGNDKSIKCEQNLGHDTMYWYKQDSKKFLKIMFSYNNKELIINETVPNRFSPKSPDKAHLNLHINSLELGDSAVYFCASRRQNTGELFFGEGSRLTVL.

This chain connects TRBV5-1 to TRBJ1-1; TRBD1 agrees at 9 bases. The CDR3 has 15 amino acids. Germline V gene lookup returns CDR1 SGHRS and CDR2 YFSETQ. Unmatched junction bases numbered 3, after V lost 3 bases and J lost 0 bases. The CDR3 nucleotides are TGCGCCAGCAGCTACGGGACAGGGATGAACACTGAAGCTTTCTTT. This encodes CASSYGTGMNTEAFF.

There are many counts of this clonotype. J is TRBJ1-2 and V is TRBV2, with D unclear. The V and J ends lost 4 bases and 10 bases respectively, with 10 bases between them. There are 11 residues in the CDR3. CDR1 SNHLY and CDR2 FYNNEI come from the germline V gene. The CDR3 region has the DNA TGTGCCAGCAGTGGAGGTCTCATCTACACCTTC. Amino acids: CASSGGLIYTF.

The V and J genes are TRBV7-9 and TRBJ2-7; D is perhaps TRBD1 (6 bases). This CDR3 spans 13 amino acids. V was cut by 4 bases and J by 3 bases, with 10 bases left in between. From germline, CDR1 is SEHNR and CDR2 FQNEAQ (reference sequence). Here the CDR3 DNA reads TGTGCCAGCAGCTCCGGACAGTACTACGAGCAGTACTTC. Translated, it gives CASSSGQYYEQYF.

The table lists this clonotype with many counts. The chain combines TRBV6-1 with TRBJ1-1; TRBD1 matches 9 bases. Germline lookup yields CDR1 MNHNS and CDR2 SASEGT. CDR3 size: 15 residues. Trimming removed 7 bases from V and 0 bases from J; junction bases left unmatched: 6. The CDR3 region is CASTRTGGLNTEAFF. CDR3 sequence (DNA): TGTGCCAGCACCCGAACAGGGGGCTTGAACACTGAAGCTTTCTTT.

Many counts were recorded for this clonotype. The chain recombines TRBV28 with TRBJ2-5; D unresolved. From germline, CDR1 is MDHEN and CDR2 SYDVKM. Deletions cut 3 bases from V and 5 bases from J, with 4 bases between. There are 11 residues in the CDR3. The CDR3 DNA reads TGTGCCAGCAGTTTTTCGGAGACCCAGTACTTC. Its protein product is CASSFSETQYF.

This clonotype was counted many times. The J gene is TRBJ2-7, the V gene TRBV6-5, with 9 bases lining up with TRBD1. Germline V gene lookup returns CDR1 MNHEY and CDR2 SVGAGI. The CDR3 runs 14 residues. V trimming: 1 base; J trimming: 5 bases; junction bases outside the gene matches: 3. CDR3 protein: CASSYLQGAHEQYF. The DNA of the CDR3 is TGTGCCAGCAGTTACTTACAGGGGGCCCACGAGCAGTACTTC.

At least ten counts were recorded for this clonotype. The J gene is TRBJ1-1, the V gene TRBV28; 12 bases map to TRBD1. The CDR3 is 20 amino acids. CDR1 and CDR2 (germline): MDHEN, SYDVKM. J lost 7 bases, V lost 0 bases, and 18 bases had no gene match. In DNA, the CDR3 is TGTGCCAGCAGTTTATGGGGAAATCCTCCGGGACAGGGGGCCTTCGGTGAAGCTTTCTTT. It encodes CASSLWGNPPGQGAFGEAFF.

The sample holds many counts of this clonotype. CDR3 in DNA: TGTGCCAGCAGTCAGGGGCGCAGGGATCAGCCCCAGCATTTT. It is translated as CASSQGRRDQPQHF. The chain carries TRBV28 and TRBJ1-5, with a tentative D call TRBD1 (6 bases). The CDR3 sequence is 14 residues long. The germline V gene has CDR1 MDHEN and CDR2 SYDVKM. Trimming stripped 5 bases from V and 5 bases from J, with 13 bases between.

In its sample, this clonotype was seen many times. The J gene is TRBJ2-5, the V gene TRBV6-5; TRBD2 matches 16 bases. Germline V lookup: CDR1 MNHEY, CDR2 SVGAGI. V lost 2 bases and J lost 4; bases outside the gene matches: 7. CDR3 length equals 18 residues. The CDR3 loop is CASSYEGLAGGNSETQYF. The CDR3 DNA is TGTGCCAGCAGTTACGAGGGACTAGCGGGGGGGAATTCAGAGACCCAGTACTTC.

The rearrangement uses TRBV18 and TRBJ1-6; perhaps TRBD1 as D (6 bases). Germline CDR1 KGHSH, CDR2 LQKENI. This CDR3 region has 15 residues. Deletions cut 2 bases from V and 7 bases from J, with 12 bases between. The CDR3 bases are TGTGCCAGCTCACCATTCGAGGGGGTAAATTCACCCCTCCACTTT. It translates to CASSPFEGVNSPLHF.

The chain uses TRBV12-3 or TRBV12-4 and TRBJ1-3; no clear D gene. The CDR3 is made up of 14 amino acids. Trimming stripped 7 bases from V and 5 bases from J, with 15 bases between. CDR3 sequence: CASIQGQPRNTIYF. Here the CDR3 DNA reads TGTGCCAGCATCCAAGGCCAACCGAGAAACACCATATATTTT.

DNA of the CDR3: TGTGCCAGTAGTATCTGGGATTATCAGCCCCAGCATTTT. It specifies CASSIWDYQPQHF. J is TRBJ1-5 and V is TRBV19; unclear D gene. Per germline, CDR1 LNHDA and CDR2 SQIVND (reference sequence). Trimming took 3 bases from V and 5 from J, leaving 8 bases between them. This CDR3 is built from 13 residues.

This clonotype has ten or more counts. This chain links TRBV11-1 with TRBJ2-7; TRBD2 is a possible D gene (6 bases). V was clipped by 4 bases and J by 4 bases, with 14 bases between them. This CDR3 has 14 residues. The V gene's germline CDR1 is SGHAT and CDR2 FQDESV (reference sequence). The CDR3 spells CASSYAAGRYEQYF. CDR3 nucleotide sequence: TGTGCCAGCAGCTATGCGGCGGGACGGTACGAGCAGTACTTC. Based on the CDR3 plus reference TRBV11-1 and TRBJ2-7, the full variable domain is EAEVAQSPRYKITEKSQAVAFWCDPISGHATLYWYRQILGQGPELLVQFQDESVVDDSQLPKDRFSAERLKGVDSTLKIQPAELGDSAMYLCASSYAAGRYEQYFGPGTRLTVT.

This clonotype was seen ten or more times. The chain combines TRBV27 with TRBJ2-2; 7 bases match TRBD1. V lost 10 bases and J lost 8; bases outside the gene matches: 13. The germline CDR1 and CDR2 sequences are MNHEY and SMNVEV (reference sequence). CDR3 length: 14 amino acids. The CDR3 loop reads CATRTYAGGGELFF. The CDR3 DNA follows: TGTGCCACCCGGACCTATGCAGGGGGTGGGGAGCTGTTTTTT.

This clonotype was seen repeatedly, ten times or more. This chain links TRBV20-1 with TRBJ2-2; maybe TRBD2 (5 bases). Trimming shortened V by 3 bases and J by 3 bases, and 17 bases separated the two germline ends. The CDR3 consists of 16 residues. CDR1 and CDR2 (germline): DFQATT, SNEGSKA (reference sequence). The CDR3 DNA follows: TGCAGTGCTAGTCCCCCCGGGGAGCGGTACACCGGGGAGCTGTTTTTT. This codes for CSASPPGERYTGELFF.

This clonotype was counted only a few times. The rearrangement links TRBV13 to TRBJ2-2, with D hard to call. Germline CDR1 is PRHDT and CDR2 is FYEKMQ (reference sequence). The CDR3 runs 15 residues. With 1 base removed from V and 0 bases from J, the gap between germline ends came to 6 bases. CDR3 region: CASSLVGTNTGELFF. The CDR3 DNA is TGTGCCAGCAGCTTAGTAGGGACGAACACCGGGGAGCTGTTTTTT.

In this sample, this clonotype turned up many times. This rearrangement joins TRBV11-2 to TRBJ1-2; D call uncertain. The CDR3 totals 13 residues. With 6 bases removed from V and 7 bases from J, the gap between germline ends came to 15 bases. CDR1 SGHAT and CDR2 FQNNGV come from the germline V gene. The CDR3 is CASSPIEQSGYTF. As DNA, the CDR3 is TGTGCCAGCAGTCCTATTGAGCAATCTGGCTACACCTTC. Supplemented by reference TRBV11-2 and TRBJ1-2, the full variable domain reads EAGVAQSPRYKIIEKRQSVAFWCNPISGHATLYWYQQILGQGPKLLIQFQNNGVVDDSQLPKDRFSAERLKGVDSTLKIQPAKLEDSAVYLCASSPIEQSGYTFGSGTRLTVV.

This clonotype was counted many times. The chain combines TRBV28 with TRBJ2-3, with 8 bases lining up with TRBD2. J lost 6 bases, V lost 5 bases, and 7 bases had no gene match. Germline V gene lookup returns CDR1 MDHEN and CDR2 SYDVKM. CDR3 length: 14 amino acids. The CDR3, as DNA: TGTGCCAGCAGTCCACCCGGGACTAGGGATACGCAGTATTTT. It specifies CASSPPGTRDTQYF.

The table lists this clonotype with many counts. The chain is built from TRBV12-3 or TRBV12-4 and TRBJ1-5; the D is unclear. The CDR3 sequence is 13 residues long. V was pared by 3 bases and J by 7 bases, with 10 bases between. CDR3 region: CASSLATEQPQHF. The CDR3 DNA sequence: TGTGCCAGCAGTTTGGCGACCGAGCAGCCCCAGCATTTT.

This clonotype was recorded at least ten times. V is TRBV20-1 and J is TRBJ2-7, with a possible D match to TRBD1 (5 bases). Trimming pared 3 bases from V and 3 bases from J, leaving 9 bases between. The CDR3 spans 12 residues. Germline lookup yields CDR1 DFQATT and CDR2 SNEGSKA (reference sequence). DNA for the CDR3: TGCAGTGCTAGTCGGACAAACTACGAGCAGTACTTC. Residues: CSASRTNYEQYF.

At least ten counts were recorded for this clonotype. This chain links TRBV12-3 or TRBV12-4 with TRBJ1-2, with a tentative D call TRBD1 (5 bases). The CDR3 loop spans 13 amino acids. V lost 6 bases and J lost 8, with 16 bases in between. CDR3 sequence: CASRSGGLQGYTF. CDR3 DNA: TGTGCCAGCAGGTCCGGGGGTCTCCAGGGCTACACCTTC.

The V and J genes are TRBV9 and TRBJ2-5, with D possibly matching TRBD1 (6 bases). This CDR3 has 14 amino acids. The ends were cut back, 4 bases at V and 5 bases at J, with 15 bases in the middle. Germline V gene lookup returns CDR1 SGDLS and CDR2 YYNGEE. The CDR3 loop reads CASSPRTRGETQYF. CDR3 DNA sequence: TGTGCCAGCAGCCCTCGGACCAGGGGTGAGACCCAGTACTTC.

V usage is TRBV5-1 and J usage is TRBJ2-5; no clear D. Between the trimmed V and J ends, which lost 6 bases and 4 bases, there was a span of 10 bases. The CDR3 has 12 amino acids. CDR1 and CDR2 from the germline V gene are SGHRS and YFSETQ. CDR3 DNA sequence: TGCGCCAGCATGGACCCGGGAGAGACCCAGTACTTC. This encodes CASMDPGETQYF.

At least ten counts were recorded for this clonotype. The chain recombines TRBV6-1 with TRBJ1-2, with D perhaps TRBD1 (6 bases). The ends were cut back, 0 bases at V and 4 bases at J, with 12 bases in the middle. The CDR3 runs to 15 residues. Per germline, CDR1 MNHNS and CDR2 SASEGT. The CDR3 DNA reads TGTGCCAGCAGTGAAGCGCCAGGGGATACCTATGGCTACACCTTC. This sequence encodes CASSEAPGDTYGYTF.

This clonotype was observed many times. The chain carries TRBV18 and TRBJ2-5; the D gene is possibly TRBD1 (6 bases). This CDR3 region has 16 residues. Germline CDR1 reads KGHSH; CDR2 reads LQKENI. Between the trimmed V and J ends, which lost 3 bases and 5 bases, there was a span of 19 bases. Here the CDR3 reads CASSPLQGPFGETQYF. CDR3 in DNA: TGTGCCAGCTCACCCTTACAGGGACCGTTTGGGGAGACCCAGTACTTC.

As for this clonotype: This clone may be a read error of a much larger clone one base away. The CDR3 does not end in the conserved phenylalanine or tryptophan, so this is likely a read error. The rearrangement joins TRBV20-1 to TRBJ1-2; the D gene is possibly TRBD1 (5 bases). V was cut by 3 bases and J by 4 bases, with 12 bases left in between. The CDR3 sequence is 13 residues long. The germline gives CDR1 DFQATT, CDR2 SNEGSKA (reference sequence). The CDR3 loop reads CSARTGRVYGYTL. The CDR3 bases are TGCAGTGCTAGGACGGGCAGGGTCTATGGCTACACCCTC.

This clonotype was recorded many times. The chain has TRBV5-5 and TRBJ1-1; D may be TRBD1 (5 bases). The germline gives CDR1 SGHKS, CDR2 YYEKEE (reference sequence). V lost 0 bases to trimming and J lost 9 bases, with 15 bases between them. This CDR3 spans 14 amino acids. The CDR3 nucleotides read TGTGCCAGCAGCTTGGAATTTCTTGGGGGAAAAGCTTTCTTT. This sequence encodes CASSLEFLGGKAFF.